This is a list of T cell receptor beta chains from one sample in a study of OX40 agonist ivuxolimab in advanced cancers. Clones were read by immunoSEQ multiplex PCR, and TCRdb kept only the in-frame ones, dropping some. This sample has about 22,000 clones, with more than 80% found just once. Sample: CD4+ or CD8+ T cells sorted from blood, taken in a trial of the OX40 agonist ivuxolimab. The source of these receptors is an adult with an advanced solid tumor such as melanoma, head and neck, liver or kidney cancer. The CDR3 runs from the conserved cysteine through the conserved F or W. Each record gives: V gene, J gene, CDR3 protein.

>TRBV19|TRBJ2-5
CASRGLETQYF
>TRBV19|TRBJ2-1
CASKRTSGPYNEQFF
>TRBV4-3|TRBJ2-7
CASSQDRLSYEQYF
>TRBV7-9|TRBJ2-1
CASSDTSGSSYNEQFF
>TRBV28|TRBJ1-1
CASSRGYSALLDNTEAFF
>TRBV4-2|TRBJ2-7
CASSQATVDEQYF
>TRBV28|TRBJ1-1
CASSPTGGDDAFF
>TRBV11-2|TRBJ2-2
CASSPSGSDTGELFF
>TRBV10-3|TRBJ1-5
CAISGQEDGNQPQHF
>TRBV19|TRBJ2-7
CASSIGAGEGYEQYF
>TRBV27|TRBJ2-7
CATRTSGRAEEQYF
>TRBV30|TRBJ1-3
CAWDPSSGNTIYF
>TRBV6-6|TRBJ2-7
CASSTGLAGGPSEQYF
>TRBV2|TRBJ2-1
CASSDRSSYNEQFF
>TRBV7-6|TRBJ2-1
CASSLVGGYNEQFF
>TRBV27|TRBJ2-3
CASIQGVAQYF
>TRBV28|TRBJ2-3
CASSFPSPSTDTQYF
>TRBV27|TRBJ2-4
CASSLGGLAKNIQYF
>TRBV29-1|TRBJ1-4
CSGGEGPYELFF
>TRBV19|TRBJ2-5
CASSRQGAIGQYF
>TRBV10-3|TRBJ1-1
CAISESGAMNTEAFF
>TRBV11-2|TRBJ1-1
CASSSITGVGTEAFF
>TRBV5-1|TRBJ2-7
CASSFGGGGKEQYF
>TRBV19|TRBJ2-1
CASSRGLSYNEQFF
>TRBV11-3|TRBJ1-1
CASSLGPNTEAFF
>TRBV7-6|TRBJ1-1
CASSSPVGGGTEAFF
>TRBV9|TRBJ2-1
CASSAPTGTSDYNEQFF
>TRBV19|TRBJ2-2
CASSMGTGGQTGELFF
>TRBV6-6|TRBJ2-5
CASSYSASGQETQYF
>TRBV2|TRBJ2-7
CASRDGGVDEQYF
>TRBV28|TRBJ1-3
CASSVDRSSGNTIYF
>TRBV9|TRBJ2-2
CASSGSGTSGKHGSGELFF
>TRBV30|TRBJ1-3
CAWITGSFPGNTIYF
>TRBV5-1|TRBJ2-3
CASSPTGDTQYF
>TRBV28|TRBJ2-5
CASRHQETQYF
>TRBV7-8|TRBJ1-2
CASSIGTGGNYGYTF
>TRBV7-9|TRBJ2-1
CASTPREGLSYNEQFF
>TRBV27|TRBJ2-5
CASSLWGQETQYF
>TRBV6-4|TRBJ2-7
CASSPPGTSGTLGYEQYF
>TRBV15|TRBJ2-7
CATSREQGTYEQYF
>TRBV7-3|TRBJ2-1
CASSPGGNEQFF
>TRBV6-5|TRBJ1-2
CASSWGPDRETYGYTF
>TRBV9|TRBJ2-7
CASSVTDASGGSYEQYF
>TRBV25-1|TRBJ1-2
CASSDPLTPTRGYTF
>TRBV27|TRBJ2-7
CASSPSSYEQYF
>TRBV19|TRBJ2-3
CASSQGSDTQYF
>TRBV27|TRBJ2-7
CASSLGIFYEQYF
>TRBV7-9|TRBJ2-2
CASRTGELFF
>TRBV15|TRBJ1-5
CATSRDLKESQPQHF
>TRBV9|TRBJ2-1
CASSTQGRGYNEQFF
>TRBV7-9|TRBJ1-1
CASSLGPGRSEAFF
>TRBV25-1|TRBJ2-7
CASSEGTWSSYEQYF
>TRBV4-2|TRBJ1-5
CASSLQGLNQPQHF
>TRBV4-2|TRBJ2-7
CASSQPGLAEEQYF
>TRBV5-1|TRBJ2-7
CASSLARPSYEQYF
>TRBV4-1|TRBJ2-7
CASSHRGNSYEQYF
>TRBV2|TRBJ1-1
CASRPGQNTEAFF
>TRBV9|TRBJ2-2
CASSVPRTGRTGELFF
>TRBV7-9|TRBJ2-1
CASSLSGDIGKQFF